This T cell receptor beta chain was retrieved from a study of OX40 agonist ivuxolimab in advanced cancers. Overall study context: Cohort: 82.7% men, mean age approximately 60, aged about 23 to 80. About 42% of patients had received prior checkpoint inhibitor therapy. Three patients responded partially, comprising one with hepatocellular carcinoma and two with cutaneous melanoma.

Anyone with autoimmune disease history or systemic immunosuppression was excluded. Trimming took off 1 base at V and 9 bases at J, with 10 bases between the two ends. In germline, CDR1 is SEHNR, CDR2 FQNEAQ (reference sequence). This CDR3 region has 13 residues. Sequenced by immunoSEQ multiplex PCR; TCRdb stores in-frame clones only, minus some. The table records around 50,000 clones, more than 75% of them present only once. This sequence was found in an adult with an advanced solid tumor such as melanoma, head and neck, liver or kidney cancer. The sequencing here drew on CD4+ or CD8+ T cells sorted from blood, taken in a trial of the OX40 agonist ivuxolimab. The chain joins TRBV7-9 to TRBJ2-1; D uncertain. The DNA for the CDR3 is TGTGCCAGCAGCTTAGAAGGTCCCGGTGAGCAGTTCTTC. This encodes CASSLEGPGEQFF.